The 26 T cell receptor beta chains presented below share a single source sample, sequenced in a study of cytomegalovirus exposure and HLA in healthy donors. Using immunoSEQ multiplex PCR, the repertoire was profiled, and TCRdb retains in-frame clones only, with some absent. This sample yields fewer than 120,000 clones, of which around nine tenths are seen a single time; approximately 1.4% belongs to the top ten. The specimen was PBMCs. The origin of the receptors is a woman aged 30 to 39 in good health and CMV-seropositive.

The rearrangement uses TRBV6-5 and TRBJ1-2; 9 bases line up with TRBD1. The CDR3 is 14 residues long. Looked up from germline, CDR1 is MNHEY and CDR2 is SVGAGI. The V gene end was trimmed by 2 bases and the J gene end by 8 bases; junction bases not matched to a gene: 6. The CDR3 DNA is TGTGCCAGCAGTTACCGGACAGGGGAGGAAGGCTACACCTTC. Encoded protein: CASSYRTGEEGYTF.

The V call is TRBV6-5, the J call TRBJ2-7; TRBD2 aligns across 11 bases. This CDR3 comprises 15 residues. V was clipped by 6 bases and J by 2 bases; unmatched bases: 6. The V gene's germline CDR1 is MNHEY and CDR2 SVGAGI. The CDR3 DNA sequence: TGTGCCAGCAGCCGTAAGACTAGCGGGACCTACGAGCAGTACTTC. This encodes CASSRKTSGTYEQYF.

V gene TRBV4-2 combines with J gene TRBJ1-6; D gene uncertain. The CDR3 totals 13 residues. In germline, CDR1 is LGHNA, CDR2 YNFKEQ. V was clipped by 1 base and J by 5 bases, with 3 bases between them. The CDR3 DNA is TGTGCCAGCAGCCAAGTCGATAATTCACCCCTCCACTTT. Residues: CASSQVDNSPLHF.

The gene calls are TRBV5-4 and TRBJ2-5; possibly TRBD1 for D (6 bases). The V and J ends lost 2 bases and 0 bases respectively, with 14 bases between them. Germline assignment: CDR1 SGHNT and CDR2 YYREEE (reference sequence). This CDR3 is 16 amino acids long. CDR3 residues: CASSFGGQGDQETQYF. The CDR3 nucleotides read TGTGCCAGCAGCTTTGGGGGCCAAGGCGACCAAGAGACCCAGTACTTC.

The V gene is TRBV28, the J gene TRBJ1-5, with a possible D match to TRBD1 (5 bases). Deletions cut 3 bases from V and 4 bases from J, with 7 bases between. The germline V gene encodes CDR1 MDHEN and CDR2 SYDVKM. The CDR3 has 13 residues. The CDR3 reads CASSFGGNQPQHF. The CDR3 nucleotides read TGTGCCAGCAGTTTCGGGGGGAATCAGCCCCAGCATTTT.

This clone was observed a handful of times. This chain connects TRBV7-9 to TRBJ2-2; 13 bases agree with TRBD2. Unmatched junction bases numbered 5, after V lost 4 bases and J lost 6 bases. There are 16 residues in the CDR3. From germline, CDR1 is SEHNR and CDR2 FQNEAQ (reference sequence). The CDR3: CASSSGLAGVPGELFF. DNA of the CDR3: TGTGCCAGCAGCTCAGGACTAGCGGGAGTACCCGGGGAGCTGTTTTTT.

Here the CDR3 reads CASSLKTGDQPQHF. The CDR3 coding sequence is TGTGCCAGCAGTTTAAAGACAGGAGATCAGCCCCAGCATTTT. The chain is built from TRBV27 and TRBJ1-5; maybe TRBD1 (6 bases). Looked up from germline, CDR1 is MNHEY and CDR2 is SMNVEV (reference sequence). This CDR3 has 14 amino acids. The V gene lost 2 bases and the J gene lost 5 bases, with 10 bases spanning the gap.

Comments on this clone: Relative to the germline gene, one junction end is altered; a read error may explain this. This chain connects TRBV11-2 to TRBJ2-7, with 7 bases matching TRBD2. The germline CDR1 and CDR2 sequences are SGHAT and FQNNGV. CDR3 length: 15 residues. Here the CDR3 DNA reads TGTGCCAGCAGCCACGTCCGGGGGGACCTCTACGAGCAGTCCTTC. This translates into CASSHVRGDLYEQSF.

This chain connects TRBV5-1 to TRBJ2-1, with 11 nucleotides matching TRBD2. The CDR3 contains 13 residues. Per the germline V gene, CDR1 is SGHRS and CDR2 is YFSETQ. The ends lost 2 bases at V and 9 bases at J; junction bases unmatched: 1. The chain's CDR3 is CASSFTSGSEQFF. Here the CDR3 DNA reads TGCGCCAGCAGCTTTACTAGCGGGAGTGAGCAGTTCTTC.

The V call is TRBV5-4, the J call TRBJ2-2; 7 nucleotides agree with TRBD2. CDR1 SGHNT and CDR2 YYREEE come from the germline V gene (reference sequence). V shed 3 bases, J shed 3 bases, and the junction held 5 bases outside the gene matches. The CDR3 contains 15 residues. CDR3 amino acids: CASSWGRGDTGELFF. CDR3 sequence (DNA): TGTGCCAGCAGCTGGGGCCGGGGGGACACCGGGGAGCTGTTTTTT.

This clone has just a few counts. CDR3 loop: CASSLTPGRDSNQPQHF. In DNA form, the CDR3 reads TGTGCCAGCAGCTTAACCCCGGGAAGGGATAGCAATCAGCCCCAGCATTTT. The V gene is TRBV7-8, the J gene TRBJ1-5, with D unclear. This CDR3 is built from 17 residues. With 2 bases removed from V and 0 bases from J, the gap between germline ends came to 14 bases. Germline CDR1 and CDR2: SGHVS and FQNEAQ.

V is TRBV11-2 and J is TRBJ2-7; the match to TRBD1 covers 7 bases. CDR3 length: 12 amino acids. J lost 6 bases, V lost 4 bases, and 3 bases had no gene match. Germline CDR1 reads SGHAT; CDR2 reads FQNNGV. CDR3 nucleotide sequence: TGTGCCAGCAGCTCACAGGGGCCCGAGCAGTACTTC. It specifies CASSSQGPEQYF.

The chain uses TRBV11-1 and TRBJ2-1; 12 bases match TRBD2. The CDR3 is 17 residues long. V lost 1 base, J lost 7 bases, and 8 bases stayed unmatched. Germline V gene sequence: CDR1 SGHAT, CDR2 FQDESV (reference sequence). The CDR3 region is CASSLGLLAGGWNEQFF. For the CDR3, the DNA is TGTGCCAGCAGCTTAGGTCTGCTAGCGGGAGGGTGGAATGAGCAGTTCTTC.

This chain links TRBV5-1 with TRBJ2-7; TRBD1 matches 9 bases. CDR1 and CDR2 (germline): SGHRS, YFSETQ. The CDR3 is 13 amino acids. J lost 3 bases, V lost 3 bases, and 1 base had no gene match. CDR3 in amino acids: CASSWGQGYEQYF. The DNA for the CDR3 is TGCGCCAGCAGCTGGGGACAGGGCTACGAGCAGTACTTC.

The V gene is TRBV13, the J gene TRBJ2-3; D is perhaps TRBD2 (6 bases). The CDR3 length is 16 residues. The germline V and J ends were trimmed by 5 bases and 6 bases, with 21 bases remaining between them. From germline, CDR1 is PRHDT and CDR2 FYEKMQ (reference sequence). Written as DNA, the CDR3 is TGTGCCAGCAGCGGAGGGGTAGGACGGACTGTGGATACGCAGTATTTT. Protein sequence: CASSGGVGRTVDTQYF.

This chain links TRBV5-4 with TRBJ2-1; 9 nucleotides agree with TRBD2. Unmatched junction bases numbered 0, after V lost 1 base and J lost 10 bases. From germline, CDR1 is SGHNT and CDR2 YYREEE (reference sequence). The CDR3 runs to 12 residues. The CDR3 DNA sequence: TGTGCCAGCAGCTTGAGCGGGGGGGAGCAGTTCTTC. Translated: CASSLSGGEQFF.

The chain joins TRBV5-1 to TRBJ2-2; 12 bases map to TRBD2. V shed 4 bases and J 5 bases; nucleotides not matched to a gene: 3. This CDR3 has 15 residues. Germline-derived CDR1 and CDR2 are SGHRS and YFSETQ. The CDR3 region is CASSKGLAGTGELFF. In DNA, the CDR3 is TGCGCCAGCAGCAAAGGACTAGCGGGAACCGGGGAGCTGTTTTTT.

The chain couples TRBV25-1 to TRBJ1-1; no clear D gene. The V and J ends lost 4 bases and 7 bases respectively, with 4 bases between them. This CDR3 is built from 10 residues. The germline CDR1 and CDR2 sequences are MGHDK and SYGVNS. For the CDR3, the DNA is TGTGCCAGCAGTGCCCATGAAGCTTTCTTT. Protein: CASSAHEAFF. Looking up the rest from reference TRBV25-1 and TRBJ1-1 gives the full variable domain: EADIYQTPRYLVIGTGKKITLECSQTMGHDKMYWYQQDPGMELHLIHYSYGVNSTEKGDLSSESTVSRIRTEHFPLTLESARPSHTSQYLCASSAHEAFFGQGTRLTVV.

The chain couples TRBV5-1 to TRBJ2-7, with 7 bases matching TRBD2. The CDR3 is made up of 14 amino acids. V gave up 2 bases and J gave up 2 bases; unmatched junction bases: 4. Germline assignment: CDR1 SGHRS and CDR2 YFSETQ. CDR3 nucleotide sequence: TGCGCCAGCAGCTTAGGGGACTACGCCTACGAGCAGTACTTC. It yields the protein CASSLGDYAYEQYF.

A few counts support this clone. The V call is TRBV4-1, the J call TRBJ2-4, with a weak D call TRBD1 (5 bases). CDR1 and CDR2 (germline): MGHRA, YSYEKL. The CDR3 totals 14 residues. Trimming took off 4 bases at V and 6 bases at J, with 13 bases between the two ends. The CDR3 spells CASSPQGFANIQYF. The CDR3 DNA is TGCGCCAGCAGCCCCCAGGGCTTTGCAAACATTCAGTACTTC.

This clone was recorded once. The chain employs TRBV7-2 and TRBJ2-7; no reliable D call. This CDR3 contains 16 residues. Germline lookup yields CDR1 SGHTA and CDR2 FQGNSA. Trimming left V 5 bases short and J 3 bases short, with 20 bases between. CDR3 nucleotides: TGTGCCAGCAGCAACTCGGCCACAGAGATTTACTACGAGCAGTACTTC. It codes for CASSNSATEIYYEQYF.

The J gene is TRBJ2-2, the V gene TRBV19, with no clear D. CDR1 LNHDA and CDR2 SQIVND come from the germline V gene (reference sequence). The germline V and J ends were trimmed by 6 bases and 1 base, with 9 bases remaining between them. This CDR3 spans 14 amino acids. CDR3 bases: TGTGCCAGTAGCCAAGACTGGAACACCGGGGAGCTGTTTTTT. This translates into CASSQDWNTGELFF.

The genes are TRBV25-1 and TRBJ1-4; 10 nucleotides align to TRBD1. Germline CDR1 and CDR2: MGHDK and SYGVNS. The CDR3 is 17 amino acids. Germline trimming cut 1 base from V and 8 bases from J; bases unmatched to any gene: 10. CDR3 DNA: TGTGCCAGCAGTGAATGGATGACAGGGGGCGCTGACGAAAAACTGTTTTTT. This gives the protein CASSEWMTGGADEKLFF.

V is TRBV30 and J is TRBJ2-7, with TRBD1 identical over 8 bases. Germline loops: CDR1 GTSNPN, CDR2 SVGIG (reference sequence). This CDR3 has 14 amino acids. J gave up 0 bases and V 5 bases, and 6 bases lay outside the gene matches. CDR3 DNA: TGTGCCTGGGCGAGAGGGACAGGCTCCTACGAGCAGTACTTC. Its translation: CAWARGTGSYEQYF.

The chain joins TRBV28 to TRBJ2-7; D not certain. Per germline, CDR1 MDHEN and CDR2 SYDVKM. Trimming shortened V by 2 bases and J by 11 bases, and 16 bases separated the two germline ends. The CDR3 runs 13 residues. CDR3 DNA: TGTGCCAGCAGTTTAATGACTTCAAACCACAAGTACTTC. It is translated as CASSLMTSNHKYF.

The V gene is TRBV2, the J gene TRBJ2-5; TRBD2 might be the D (7 bases). The CDR3 runs 12 residues. V shed 6 bases and J shed 9 bases, with 14 bases lying between them. From germline, CDR1 is SNHLY and CDR2 FYNNEI. The CDR3 nucleotides read TGTGCCAGCAGCGGGGGGCCGGGGGCCCAGTACTTC. It translates to CASSGGPGAQYF.